This T cell receptor (beta chain) derives from a study of PD-1 blockade in classical Hodgkin lymphoma. The CDR3 has 20 amino acids. The V segment lost 1 base and the J segment 4 bases; nucleotides outside the gene matches: 12. Germline V lookup: CDR1 LGHNA, CDR2 YNFKEQ. Time point: cycle 4 day 1 (C4D1), after around six weeks of nivolumab. Each patient relapsed following autologous stem cell transplantation, and prior brentuximab vedotin exposure differed. CD4+ T cells were purified from thawed PBMCs by negative selection. Sequencing used immunoSEQ multiplex PCR; TCRdb keeps in-frame clones, though not all of them. The table records 25,000 to 35,000 clones, about 88% of them present only once. Study results and limitations: Before treatment, complete responders showed about the same diversity as newly diagnosed patients. With CD4+ cells, TCR diversity rose significantly by C4D1, but not with CD8+ cells.

Worth noting for this clone: Its matching antigen is unknown.

The chain uses TRBV4-2 and TRBJ2-3; 15 bases align to TRBD2. Sequences were derived from CD4+ T cells from blood, sampled before the fourth cycle of nivolumab. This clonotype was obtained from a human donor with classical Hodgkin lymphoma. The CDR3 loop reads CASSQARTSGGARDADTQYF. Here the CDR3 DNA reads TGTGCCAGCAGCCAAGCCCGGACTAGCGGGGGGGCTCGGGACGCAGATACGCAGTATTTT.